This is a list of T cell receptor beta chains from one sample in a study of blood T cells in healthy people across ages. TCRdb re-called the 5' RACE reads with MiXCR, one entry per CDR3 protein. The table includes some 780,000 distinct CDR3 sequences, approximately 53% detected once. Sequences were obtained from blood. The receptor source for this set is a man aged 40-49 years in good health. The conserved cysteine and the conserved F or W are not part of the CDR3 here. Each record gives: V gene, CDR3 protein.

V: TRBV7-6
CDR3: ASSQRPGETQY

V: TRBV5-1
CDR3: ASSPQVSYEQY

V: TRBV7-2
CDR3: ASSPSGGARGETQY

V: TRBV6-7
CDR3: ASTVVEPDTQY

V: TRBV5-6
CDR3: ASSQPSAVYGYT

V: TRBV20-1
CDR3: SAMGGASGLTDTQY

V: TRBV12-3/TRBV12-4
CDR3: ASSFRTSRDTQY

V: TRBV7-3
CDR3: ASSLLGEESDEQF

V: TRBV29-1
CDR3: SVGQGPNTEAF

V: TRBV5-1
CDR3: ASSLSGAGFADTQY

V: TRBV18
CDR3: ASSPPRQRDNEQF

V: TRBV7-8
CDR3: ASSPRLAYEQY

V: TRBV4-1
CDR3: ASGPEAGDGNEQF

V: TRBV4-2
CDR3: ASSQETDREVTQY

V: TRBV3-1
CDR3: ASSPSDRGGEKLF

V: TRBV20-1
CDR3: SARELTGSDAQY

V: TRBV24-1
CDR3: ATSGARSGHSGQGGREQF

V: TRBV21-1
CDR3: ASRGLLLYNQPQH

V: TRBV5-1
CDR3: ASGIDRGLDEQF

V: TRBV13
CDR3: ASSLLGRGEETQY

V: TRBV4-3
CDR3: ASSQDAQGNSPLH

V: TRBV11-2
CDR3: ASSLVQRGSYNEQF

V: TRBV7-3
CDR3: ASSLKRGGYGYT